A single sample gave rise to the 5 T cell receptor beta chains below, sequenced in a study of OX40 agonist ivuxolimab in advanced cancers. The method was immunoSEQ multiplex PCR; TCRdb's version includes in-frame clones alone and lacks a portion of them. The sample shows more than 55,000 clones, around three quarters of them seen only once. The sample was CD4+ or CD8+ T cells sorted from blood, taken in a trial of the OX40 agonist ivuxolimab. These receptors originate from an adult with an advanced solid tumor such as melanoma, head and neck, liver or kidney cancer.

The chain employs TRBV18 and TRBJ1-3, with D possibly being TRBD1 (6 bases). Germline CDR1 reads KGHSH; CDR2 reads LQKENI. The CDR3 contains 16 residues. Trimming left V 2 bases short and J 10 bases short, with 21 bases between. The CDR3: CASSPSRQVQQYTIYF. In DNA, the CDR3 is TGTGCCAGCTCACCATCCCGACAGGTCCAACAGTATACCATATATTTT.

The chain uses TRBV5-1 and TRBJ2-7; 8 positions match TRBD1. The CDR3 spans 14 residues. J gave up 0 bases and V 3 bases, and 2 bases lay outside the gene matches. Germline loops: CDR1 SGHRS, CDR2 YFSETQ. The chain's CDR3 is CASSSGTGSYEQYF. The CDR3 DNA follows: TGCGCCAGCAGCTCCGGGACAGGCTCCTACGAGCAGTACTTC.

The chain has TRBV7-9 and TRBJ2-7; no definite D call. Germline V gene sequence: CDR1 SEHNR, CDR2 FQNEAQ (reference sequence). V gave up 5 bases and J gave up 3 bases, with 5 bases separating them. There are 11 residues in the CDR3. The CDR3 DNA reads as TGTGCCAGCAGCCCCAACTACGAGCAGTACTTC. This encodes CASSPNYEQYF.

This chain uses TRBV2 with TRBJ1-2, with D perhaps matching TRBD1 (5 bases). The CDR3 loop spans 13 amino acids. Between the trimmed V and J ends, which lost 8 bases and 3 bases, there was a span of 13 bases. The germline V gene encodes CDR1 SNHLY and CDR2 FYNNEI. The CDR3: CASSETVDYGYTF. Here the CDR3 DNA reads TGTGCCAGCTCTGAGACAGTTGACTATGGCTACACCTTC.

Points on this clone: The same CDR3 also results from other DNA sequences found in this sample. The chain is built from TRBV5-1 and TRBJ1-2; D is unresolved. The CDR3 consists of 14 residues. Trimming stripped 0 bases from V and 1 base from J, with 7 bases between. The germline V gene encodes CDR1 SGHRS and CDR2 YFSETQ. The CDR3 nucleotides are TGCGCCAGCAGCTTGGAGTCAGTTAACTATGGCTACACCTTC. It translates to CASSLESVNYGYTF.